The present T cell receptor (beta chain) was sequenced within a study of T-cell reconstitution after alpha-beta-depleted transplantation in children. A few counts support this clonotype. This sample's TCRbeta library carried unique molecular identifier barcodes. Via MiXCR, TCRdb re-called the PCR reads, giving one row per CDR3 protein. In the table there are fewer than 750,000 distinct CDR3 sequences, approximately 22% of which are singletons. The V gene lost 6 bases and the J gene lost 2 bases, with 16 bases spanning the gap. Germline CDR1 reads MNHEY; CDR2 reads SVGAGI. This CDR3 has 15 amino acids.

V usage is TRBV6-5 and J usage is TRBJ2-5; a possible D gene is TRBD2 (6 bases). The receptor's source is a boy under two years old who had a stem cell transplant for acute myeloid leukemia, so the T cells may come from the graft donor. This specimen consisted of PBMCs, mostly from graft donor cells, obtained 360 days after TCRalphabeta/CD19-depleted stem cell transplant. In nucleotides, the CDR3 is TGTGCCAGCAGCCACTATTCGCGGGGACAAGAGACCCAGTACTTC. Its protein product is CASSHYSRGQETQYF.